The entry that follows covers one T cell receptor (beta chain) sequence. Its antigen is as yet unknown. Tumor samples were taken before definitive surgery or chemotherapy. This CDR3 has 13 amino acids. The V segment lost 7 bases and the J segment 5 bases; nucleotides outside the gene matches: 6. Germline CDR1 reads ENHRY; CDR2 reads SYGVKD. This entry belongs to a study of high-grade serous ovarian cancer treatment subgroups. Study information: On average, around 15,000 reads and 7,000 to 8,500 unique TCR beta rearrangements were obtained per sample.

Study-wide results and limits: Spatial context was lost because tumors were sequenced in bulk. Clonal relatedness tracked neoantigen level, and by trend copy number and mutation load. Tumors within one patient showed repertoire similarity of 0.11 to 0.79.

The table came from immunoSEQ multiplex PCR; TCRdb's copy has only in-frame clones and leaves some out. The sample consists of approximately 6,600 clones, more than 65% of them appearing once. The sequencing sample was made of tumor tissue. This receptor was identified in a human donor with high-grade serous ovarian cancer. The genes are TRBV10-3 and TRBJ2-5; 8 bases agree with TRBD2. The CDR3 DNA reads TGTGCCATCACGGGAGGGCCAGGCGAGACCCAGTACTTC. This codes for CAITGGPGETQYF.